This T cell receptor (beta chain) originates from a study of CD8+ T cells in alopecia areata. Regarding treatment: oral pan-JAK inhibitor, 5-10 mg twice daily. TCR sequencing used cDNA made by reverse transcription of extracted RNA. The data were produced by immunoSEQ multiplex PCR, yet TCRdb's version contains in-frame clones alone and is incomplete. The sample carries more than 200,000 clones, about three fifths recorded once. CDR3 length equals 14 residues. Trimming removed 2 bases from V and 5 bases from J, with 12 bases in between. Germline V CDR1 and CDR2: MNHEY, SVGAGI. The chain joins TRBV6-5 to TRBJ1-1, with D possibly being TRBD1 (5 bases). The sequences come from CD4+ T cells sorted from blood, collected at week 4, from a patient treated with tofacitinib. This clonotype was sampled from a human donor with alopecia areata. The CDR3 DNA reads TGTGCCAGCAGTTACAGGGGCGGAGGTACTGAAGCTTTCTTT. Its protein product is CASSYRGGGTEAFF.